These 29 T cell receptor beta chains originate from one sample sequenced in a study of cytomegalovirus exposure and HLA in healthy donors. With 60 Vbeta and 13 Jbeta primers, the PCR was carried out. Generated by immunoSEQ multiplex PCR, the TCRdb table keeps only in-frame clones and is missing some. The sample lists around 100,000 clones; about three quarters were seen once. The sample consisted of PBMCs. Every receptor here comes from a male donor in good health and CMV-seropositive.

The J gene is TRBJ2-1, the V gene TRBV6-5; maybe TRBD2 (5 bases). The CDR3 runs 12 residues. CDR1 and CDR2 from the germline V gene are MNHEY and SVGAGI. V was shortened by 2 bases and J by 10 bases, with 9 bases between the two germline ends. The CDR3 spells CASSYAGQEQFF. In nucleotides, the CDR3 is TGTGCCAGCAGTTACGCGGGTCAGGAGCAGTTCTTC.

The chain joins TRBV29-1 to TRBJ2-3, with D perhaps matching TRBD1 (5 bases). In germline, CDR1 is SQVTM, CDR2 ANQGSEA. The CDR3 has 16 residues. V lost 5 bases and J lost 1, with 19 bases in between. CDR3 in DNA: TGCAGCGTTCCACCTCCAGGGTTTTGGGGCACAGATACGCAGTATTTT. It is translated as CSVPPPGFWGTDTQYF.

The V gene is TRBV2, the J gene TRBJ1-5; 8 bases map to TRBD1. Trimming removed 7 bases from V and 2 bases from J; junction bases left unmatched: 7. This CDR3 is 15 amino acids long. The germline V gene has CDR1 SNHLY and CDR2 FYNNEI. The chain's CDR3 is CASKDRDTGNQPQHF. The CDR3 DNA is TGTGCCAGCAAGGACAGGGATACTGGCAATCAGCCCCAGCATTTT.

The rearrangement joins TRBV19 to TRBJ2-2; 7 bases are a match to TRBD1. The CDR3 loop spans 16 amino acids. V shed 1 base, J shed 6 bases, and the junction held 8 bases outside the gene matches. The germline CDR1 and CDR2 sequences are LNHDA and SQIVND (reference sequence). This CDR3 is CASSIVGRGSAGELFF. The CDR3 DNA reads TGTGCCAGTAGTATAGTTGGCAGGGGGTCTGCCGGGGAGCTGTTTTTT.

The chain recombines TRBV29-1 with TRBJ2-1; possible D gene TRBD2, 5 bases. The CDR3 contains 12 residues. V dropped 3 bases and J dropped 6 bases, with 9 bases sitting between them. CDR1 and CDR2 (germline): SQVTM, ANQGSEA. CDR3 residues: CSVDFLANEQFF. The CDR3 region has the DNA TGCAGCGTTGATTTTCTAGCCAATGAGCAGTTCTTC.

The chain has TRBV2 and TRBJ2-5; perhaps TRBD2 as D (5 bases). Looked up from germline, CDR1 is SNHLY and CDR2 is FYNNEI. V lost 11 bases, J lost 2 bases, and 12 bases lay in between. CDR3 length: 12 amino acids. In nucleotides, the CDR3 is TGTGCCTGCGGGTTTTTTCAAGAGACCCAGTACTTC. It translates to CACGFFQETQYF.

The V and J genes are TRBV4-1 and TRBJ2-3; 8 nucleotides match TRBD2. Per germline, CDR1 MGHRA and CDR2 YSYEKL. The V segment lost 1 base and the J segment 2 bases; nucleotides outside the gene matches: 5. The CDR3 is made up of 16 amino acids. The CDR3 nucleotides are TGCGCCAGCAGCCAAGTAGGTAGCGGGGCCACAGATACGCAGTATTTT. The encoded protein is CASSQVGSGATDTQYF.

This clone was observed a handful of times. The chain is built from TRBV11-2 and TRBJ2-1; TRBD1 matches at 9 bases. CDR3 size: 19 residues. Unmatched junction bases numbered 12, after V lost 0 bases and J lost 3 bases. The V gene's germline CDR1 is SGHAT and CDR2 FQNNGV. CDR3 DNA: TGTGCCAGCAGCTTAGATAGGAGGGGGGGGACAGGGCTCTACAATGAGCAGTTCTTC. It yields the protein CASSLDRRGGTGLYNEQFF.

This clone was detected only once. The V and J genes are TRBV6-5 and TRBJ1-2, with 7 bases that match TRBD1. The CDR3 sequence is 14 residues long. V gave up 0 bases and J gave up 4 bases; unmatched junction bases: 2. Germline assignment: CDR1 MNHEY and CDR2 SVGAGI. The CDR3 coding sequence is TGTGCCAGCAGTTACTCGGGACAGTTCTATGGCTACACCTTC. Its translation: CASSYSGQFYGYTF.

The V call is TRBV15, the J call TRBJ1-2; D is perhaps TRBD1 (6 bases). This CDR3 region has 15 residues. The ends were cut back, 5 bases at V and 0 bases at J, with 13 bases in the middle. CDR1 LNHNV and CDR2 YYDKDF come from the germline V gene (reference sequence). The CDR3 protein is CATSGGHGANYGYTF. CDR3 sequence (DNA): TGTGCCACCAGCGGGGGACACGGAGCTAACTATGGCTACACCTTC.

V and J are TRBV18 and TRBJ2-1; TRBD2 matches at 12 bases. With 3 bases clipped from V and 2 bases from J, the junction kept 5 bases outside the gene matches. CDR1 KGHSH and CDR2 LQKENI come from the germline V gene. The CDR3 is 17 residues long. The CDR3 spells CASSPTLAGGTYNEQFF. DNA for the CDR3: TGTGCCAGCTCACCGACGCTAGCGGGGGGGACCTACAATGAGCAGTTCTTC.

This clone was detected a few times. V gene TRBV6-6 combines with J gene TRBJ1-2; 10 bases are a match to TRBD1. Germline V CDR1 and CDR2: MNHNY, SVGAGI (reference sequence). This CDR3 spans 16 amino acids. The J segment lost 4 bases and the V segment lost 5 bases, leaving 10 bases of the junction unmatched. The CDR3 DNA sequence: TGTGCCAGCAGTCGTGGGGGGGGACAGGGGACCTATGGCTACACCTTC. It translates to CASSRGGGQGTYGYTF.

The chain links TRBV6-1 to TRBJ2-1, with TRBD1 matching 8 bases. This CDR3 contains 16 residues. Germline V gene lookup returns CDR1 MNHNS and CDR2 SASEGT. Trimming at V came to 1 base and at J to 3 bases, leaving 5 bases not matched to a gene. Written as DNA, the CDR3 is TGTGCCAGCAGTGAAGTGACAGGGGTAGGCTACAATGAGCAGTTCTTC. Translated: CASSEVTGVGYNEQFF.

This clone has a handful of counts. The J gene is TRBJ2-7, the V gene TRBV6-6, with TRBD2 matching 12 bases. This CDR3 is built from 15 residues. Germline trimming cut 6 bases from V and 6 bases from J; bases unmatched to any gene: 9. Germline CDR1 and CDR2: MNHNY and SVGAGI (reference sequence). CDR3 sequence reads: CASRPLAGGPSEQYF. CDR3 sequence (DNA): TGTGCCAGCAGACCCCTAGCGGGAGGGCCTTCCGAGCAGTACTTC.

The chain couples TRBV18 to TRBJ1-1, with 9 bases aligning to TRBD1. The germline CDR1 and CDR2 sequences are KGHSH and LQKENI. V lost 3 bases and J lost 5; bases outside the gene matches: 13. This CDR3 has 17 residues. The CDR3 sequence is CASSPPFAGTGRTEAFF. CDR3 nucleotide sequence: TGTGCCAGCTCACCCCCTTTTGCCGGGACAGGGAGGACTGAAGCTTTCTTT.

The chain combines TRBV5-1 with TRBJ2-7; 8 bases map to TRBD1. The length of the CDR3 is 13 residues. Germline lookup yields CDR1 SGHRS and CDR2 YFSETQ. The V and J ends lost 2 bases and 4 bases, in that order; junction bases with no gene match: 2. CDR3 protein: CASSFDRGYEQYF. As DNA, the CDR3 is TGCGCCAGCAGCTTCGACAGGGGATACGAGCAGTACTTC.

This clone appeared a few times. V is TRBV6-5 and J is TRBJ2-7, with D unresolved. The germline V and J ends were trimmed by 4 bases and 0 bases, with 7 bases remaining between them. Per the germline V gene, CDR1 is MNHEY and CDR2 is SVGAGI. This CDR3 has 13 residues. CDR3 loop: CASSSVSSYEQYF. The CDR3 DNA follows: TGTGCCAGCAGTTCGGTGAGCTCCTACGAGCAGTACTTC.

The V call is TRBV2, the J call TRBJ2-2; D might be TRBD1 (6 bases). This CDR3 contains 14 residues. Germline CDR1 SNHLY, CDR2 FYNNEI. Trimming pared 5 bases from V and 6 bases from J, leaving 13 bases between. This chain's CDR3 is CASSTGSWSGELFF. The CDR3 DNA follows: TGTGCCAGCAGTACAGGGTCCTGGTCCGGGGAGCTGTTTTTT.

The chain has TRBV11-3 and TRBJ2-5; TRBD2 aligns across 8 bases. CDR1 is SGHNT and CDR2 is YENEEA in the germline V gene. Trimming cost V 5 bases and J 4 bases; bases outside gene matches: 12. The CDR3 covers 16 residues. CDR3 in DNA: TGTGCCAGCAGCCCCGGGGGACTAGGGTTCCCAGAGACCCAGTACTTC. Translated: CASSPGGLGFPETQYF.

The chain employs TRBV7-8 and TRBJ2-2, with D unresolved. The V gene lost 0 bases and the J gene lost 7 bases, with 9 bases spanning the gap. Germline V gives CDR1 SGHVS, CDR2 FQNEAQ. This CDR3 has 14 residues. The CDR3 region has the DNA TGTGCCAGCAGCTTAGCCGTCCTCGGCGGGGAGCTGTTTTTT. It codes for CASSLAVLGGELFF. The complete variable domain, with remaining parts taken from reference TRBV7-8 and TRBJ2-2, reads GAGVSQSPRYKVAKRGQDVALRCDPISGHVSLFWYQQALGQGPEFLTYFQNEAQLDKSGLPSDRFFAERPEGSVSTLKIQRTQQEDSAVYLCASSLAVLGGELFFGEGSRLTVL.

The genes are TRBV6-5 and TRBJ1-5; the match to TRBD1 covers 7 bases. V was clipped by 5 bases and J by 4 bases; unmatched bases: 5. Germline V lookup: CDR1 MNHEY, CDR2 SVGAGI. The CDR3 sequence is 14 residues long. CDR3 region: CASSRRDSNQPQHF. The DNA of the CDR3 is TGTGCCAGCAGTCGCCGGGACAGTAATCAGCCCCAGCATTTT.

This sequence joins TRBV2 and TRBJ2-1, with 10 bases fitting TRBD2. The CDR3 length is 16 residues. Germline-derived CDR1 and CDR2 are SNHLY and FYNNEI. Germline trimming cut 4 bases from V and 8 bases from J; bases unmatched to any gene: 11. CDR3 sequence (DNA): TGTGCCAGCAGTGTGCCAGCGGGAGGGCCTGTAGATGAGCAGTTCTTC. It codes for CASSVPAGGPVDEQFF.

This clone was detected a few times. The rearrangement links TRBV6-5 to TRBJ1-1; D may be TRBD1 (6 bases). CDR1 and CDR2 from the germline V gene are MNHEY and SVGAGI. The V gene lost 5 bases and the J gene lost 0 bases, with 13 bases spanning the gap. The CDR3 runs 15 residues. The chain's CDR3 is CASSAGASMNTEAFF. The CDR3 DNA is TGTGCCAGCAGTGCGGGGGCGAGCATGAACACTGAAGCTTTCTTT.

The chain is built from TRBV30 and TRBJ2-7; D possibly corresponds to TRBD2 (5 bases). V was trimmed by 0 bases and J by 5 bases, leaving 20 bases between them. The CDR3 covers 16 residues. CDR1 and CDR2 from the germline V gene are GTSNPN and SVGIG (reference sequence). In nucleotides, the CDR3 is TGTGCCTGGAGTGTCTTTCGGACTCTCTCCAAGCACGAGCAGTACTTC. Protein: CAWSVFRTLSKHEQYF.

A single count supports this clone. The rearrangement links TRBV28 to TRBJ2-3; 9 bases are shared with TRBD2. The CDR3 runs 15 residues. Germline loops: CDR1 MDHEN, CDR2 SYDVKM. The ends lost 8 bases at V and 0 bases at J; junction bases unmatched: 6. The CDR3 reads CASASGAASTDTQYF. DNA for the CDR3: TGTGCCAGCGCTAGCGGGGCTGCTAGCACAGATACGCAGTATTTT.

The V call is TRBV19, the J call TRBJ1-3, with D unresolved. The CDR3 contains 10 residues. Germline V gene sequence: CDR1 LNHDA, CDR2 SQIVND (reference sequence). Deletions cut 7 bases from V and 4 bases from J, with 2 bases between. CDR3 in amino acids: CASTGNTIYF. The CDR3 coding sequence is TGTGCCAGTACGGGAAACACCATATATTTT.

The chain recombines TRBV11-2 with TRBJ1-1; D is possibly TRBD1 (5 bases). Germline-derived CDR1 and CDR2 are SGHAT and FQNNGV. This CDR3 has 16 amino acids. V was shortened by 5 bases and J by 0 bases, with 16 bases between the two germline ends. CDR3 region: CASSTKRWTMNTEAFF. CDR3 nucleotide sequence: TGTGCCAGCAGCACAAAAAGGTGGACAATGAACACTGAAGCTTTCTTT. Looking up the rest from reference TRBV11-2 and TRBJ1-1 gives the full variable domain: EAGVAQSPRYKIIEKRQSVAFWCNPISGHATLYWYQQILGQGPKLLIQFQNNGVVDDSQLPKDRFSAERLKGVDSTLKIQPAKLEDSAVYLCASSTKRWTMNTEAFFGQGTRLTVV.

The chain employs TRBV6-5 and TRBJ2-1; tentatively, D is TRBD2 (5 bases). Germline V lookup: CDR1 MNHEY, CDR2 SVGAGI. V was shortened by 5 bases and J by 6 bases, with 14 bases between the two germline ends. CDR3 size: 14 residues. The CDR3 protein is CASSARTGGNEQFF. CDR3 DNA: TGTGCCAGCAGTGCCAGGACTGGCGGCAATGAGCAGTTCTTC.

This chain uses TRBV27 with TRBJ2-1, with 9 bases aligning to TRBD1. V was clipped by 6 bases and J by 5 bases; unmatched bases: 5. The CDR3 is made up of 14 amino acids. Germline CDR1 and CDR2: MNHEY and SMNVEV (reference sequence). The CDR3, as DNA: TGTGCCAGCAGCCCCGGGACAGGGAACAATGAGCAGTTCTTC. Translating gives CASSPGTGNNEQFF.